Only a few counts were recorded for the clone carrying this T cell receptor (beta chain). The sample comes from a study of blood T cell repertoires in COVID-19. The V end lost 2 bases, the J end lost 1 base, and 12 bases lay between the germline ends. CDR3 length: 16 residues. The germline V gene has CDR1 ENHRY and CDR2 SYGVKD. Assay: immunoSEQ multiplex PCR; the TCRdb copy retains only in-frame clones and omits some. The table records around 250,000 clones, 80% to 90% of them present only once. The sequence was collected from a woman aged 45 to 65 who had recovered from COVID-19. This chain uses TRBV10-3 with TRBJ1-5, with a weak D call TRBD1 (6 bases). Sequenced sample: PBMCs or T cells enriched from blood (not recorded which). DNA for the CDR3: TGTGCCATCAGTGAGACCAACCAGGGGAGCAATCAGCCCCAGCATTTT. This codes for CAISETNQGSNQPQHF.